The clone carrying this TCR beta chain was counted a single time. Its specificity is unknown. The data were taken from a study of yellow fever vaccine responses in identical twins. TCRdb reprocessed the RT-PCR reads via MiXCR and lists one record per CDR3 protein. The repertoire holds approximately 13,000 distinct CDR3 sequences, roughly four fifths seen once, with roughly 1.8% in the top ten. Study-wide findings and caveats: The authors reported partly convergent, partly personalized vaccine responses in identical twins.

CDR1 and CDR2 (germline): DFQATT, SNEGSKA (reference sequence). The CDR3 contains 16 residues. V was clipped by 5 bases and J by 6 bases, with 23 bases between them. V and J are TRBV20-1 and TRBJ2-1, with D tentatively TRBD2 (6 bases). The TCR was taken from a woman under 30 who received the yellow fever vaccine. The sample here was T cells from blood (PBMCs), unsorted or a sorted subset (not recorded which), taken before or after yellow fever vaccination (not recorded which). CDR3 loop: CSALIFEASVSNEQFF. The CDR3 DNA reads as TGCAGTGCTTTAATCTTTGAGGCTAGCGTGTCCAATGAGCAGTTCTTC.